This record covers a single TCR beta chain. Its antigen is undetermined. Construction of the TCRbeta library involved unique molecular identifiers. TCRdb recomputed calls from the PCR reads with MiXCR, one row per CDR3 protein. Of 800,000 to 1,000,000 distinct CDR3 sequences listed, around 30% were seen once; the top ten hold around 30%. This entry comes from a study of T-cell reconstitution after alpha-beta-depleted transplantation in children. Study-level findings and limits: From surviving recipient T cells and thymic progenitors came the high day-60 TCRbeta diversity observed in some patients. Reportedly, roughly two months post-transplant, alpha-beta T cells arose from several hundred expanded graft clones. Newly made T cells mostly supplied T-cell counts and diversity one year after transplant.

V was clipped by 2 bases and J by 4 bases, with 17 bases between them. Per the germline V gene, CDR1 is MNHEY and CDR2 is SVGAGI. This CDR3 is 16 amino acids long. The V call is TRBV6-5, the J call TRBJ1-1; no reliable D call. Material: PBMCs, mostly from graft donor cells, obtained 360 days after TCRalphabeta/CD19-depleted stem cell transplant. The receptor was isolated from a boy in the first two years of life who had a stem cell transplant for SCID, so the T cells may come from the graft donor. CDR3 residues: CASSYHEDPRGTEAFF. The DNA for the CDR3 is TGTGCCAGCAGTTACCACGAGGACCCACGGGGCACTGAAGCTTTCTTT.